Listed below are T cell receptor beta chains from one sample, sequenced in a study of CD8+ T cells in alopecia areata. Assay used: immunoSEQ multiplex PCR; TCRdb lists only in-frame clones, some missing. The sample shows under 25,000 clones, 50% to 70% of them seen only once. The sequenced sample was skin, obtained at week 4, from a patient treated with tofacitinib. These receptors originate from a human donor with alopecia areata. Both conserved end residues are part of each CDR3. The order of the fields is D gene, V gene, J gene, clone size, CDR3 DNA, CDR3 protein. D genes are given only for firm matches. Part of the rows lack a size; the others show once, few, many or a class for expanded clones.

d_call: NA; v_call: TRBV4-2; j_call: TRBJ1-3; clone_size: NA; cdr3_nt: TGTGCCAGCAGCCAATTACCAACAGGACACTCTGGAAACACCATATATTTT; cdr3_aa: CASSQLPTGHSGNTIYF
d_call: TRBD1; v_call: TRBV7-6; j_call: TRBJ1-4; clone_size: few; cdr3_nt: TGTGCCAGCAGCCCTCGAGCCGCCGGGACAGTCGGTGAAAAACTGTTTTTT; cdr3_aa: CASSPRAAGTVGEKLFF
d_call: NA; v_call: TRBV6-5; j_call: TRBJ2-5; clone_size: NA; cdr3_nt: TGTGCCAGCAGCTCCCCTGAGCGGCCCCAGTACTTC; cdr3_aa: CASSSPERPQYF
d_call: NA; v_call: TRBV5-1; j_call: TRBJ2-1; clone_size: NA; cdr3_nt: TGCGCCAGCCGCGAGGGGGTGAGCAATGAGCAGTTCTTC; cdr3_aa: CASREGVSNEQFF
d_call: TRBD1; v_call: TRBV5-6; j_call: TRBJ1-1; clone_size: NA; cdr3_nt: TGTGCCAGCAGCTTGGTGACAGGGTCTGAAGCTTTCTTT; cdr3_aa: CASSLVTGSEAFF
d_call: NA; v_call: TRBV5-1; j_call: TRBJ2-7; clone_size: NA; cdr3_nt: TGCGCCAGCAGGGAGGGGGCAACAGGAAGCTACGAGCAGTACTTC; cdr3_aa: CASREGATGSYEQYF
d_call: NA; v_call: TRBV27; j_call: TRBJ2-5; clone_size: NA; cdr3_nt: TGTGCCAGCAGTTTATTCGGGGTCGGGGGCCAAGAGACCCAGTACTTC; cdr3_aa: CASSLFGVGGQETQYF
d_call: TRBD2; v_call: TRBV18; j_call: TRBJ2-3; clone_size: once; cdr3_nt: TGTGCCAGCTCGACCAGACTAGCGGGGGGGACGACGAGGGTCACAGATACGCAGTATTTT; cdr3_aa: CASSTRLAGGTTRVTDTQYF
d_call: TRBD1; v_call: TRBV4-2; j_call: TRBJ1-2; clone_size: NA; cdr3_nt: TGTGCCAGCAGCCACGGAGGGACAGGGGTCTCTCTTTATGGCTACACCTTC; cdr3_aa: CASSHGGTGVSLYGYTF
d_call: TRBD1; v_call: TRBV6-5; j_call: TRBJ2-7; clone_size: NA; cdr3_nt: TGTGCCAGCAGAATTACCGGGACAGGGCTCTACGAGCAGTACTTC; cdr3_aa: CASRITGTGLYEQYF
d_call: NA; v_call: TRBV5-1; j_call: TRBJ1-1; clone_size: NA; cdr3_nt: TGCGCCAGCAGCACGGAGGGGGGACTGAACACTGAAGCTTTCTTT; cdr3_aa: CASSTEGGLNTEAFF
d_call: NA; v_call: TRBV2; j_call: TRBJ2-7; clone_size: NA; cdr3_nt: TGTGCCAGCAGACCGGGGGGCTCTTCCTACGAGCAGTACTTC; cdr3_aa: CASRPGGSSYEQYF
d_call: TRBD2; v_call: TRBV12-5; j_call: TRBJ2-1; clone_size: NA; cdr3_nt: TGTGCTAGTGGTTTGGTGACTAGCGGGGGGTGGAATGAGCAGTTCTTC; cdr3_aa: CASGLVTSGGWNEQFF
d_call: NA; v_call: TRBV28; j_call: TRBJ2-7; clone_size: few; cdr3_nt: TGTGCCAGCAGTTTACGAGCAGATAGCTCCTACGAGCAGTACTTC; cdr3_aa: CASSLRADSSYEQYF
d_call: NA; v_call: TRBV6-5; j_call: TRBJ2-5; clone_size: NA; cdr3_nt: TGTGCCAGCAGTGCACGTACAGGGAGAGAGACCCAGTACTTC; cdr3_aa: CASSARTGRETQYF
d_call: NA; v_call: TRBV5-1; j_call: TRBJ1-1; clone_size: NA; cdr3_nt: TGCGCCAGCAGCTTGAGTGTGAACACTGAAGCTTTCTTT; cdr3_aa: CASSLSVNTEAFF
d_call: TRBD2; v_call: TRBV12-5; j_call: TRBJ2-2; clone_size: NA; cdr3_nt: TGTGCTAGTGGCCCCGGGACTAGCGGGGCCATTGGGGAGCTGTTTTTT; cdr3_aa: CASGPGTSGAIGELFF
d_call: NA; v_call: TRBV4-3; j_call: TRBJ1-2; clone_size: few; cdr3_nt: TGCGCCAGCAGCCCAAATCCCCTTCCCTATGGCTACACCTTC; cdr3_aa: CASSPNPLPYGYTF
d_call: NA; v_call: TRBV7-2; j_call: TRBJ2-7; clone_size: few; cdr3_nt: TGTGCCAGCAGCTTCTCTCCCGGGGGGCAATACGAGCAGTACTTC; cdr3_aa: CASSFSPGGQYEQYF
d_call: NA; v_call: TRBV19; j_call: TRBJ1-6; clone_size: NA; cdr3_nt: TGTGCCAGTAGCGAGGACAGCCGTGGTGTTTATAATTCACCCCTCCACTTT; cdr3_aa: CASSEDSRGVYNSPLHF
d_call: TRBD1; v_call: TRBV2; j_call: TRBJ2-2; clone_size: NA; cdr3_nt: TGTGCCAGCAGACGGACACAGGGGATGAGCACCGGGGAGCTGTTTTTT; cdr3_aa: CASRRTQGMSTGELFF
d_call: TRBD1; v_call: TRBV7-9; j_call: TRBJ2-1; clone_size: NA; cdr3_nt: TGTGCCAGCAGCTTAATCGACAGGGCGTGGAATGAGCAGTTCTTC; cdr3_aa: CASSLIDRAWNEQFF
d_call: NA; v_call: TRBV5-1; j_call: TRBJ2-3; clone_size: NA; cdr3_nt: TGCGCCAGCAGCCCGCGTTCTAACACAGATACGCAGTATTTT; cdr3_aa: CASSPRSNTDTQYF
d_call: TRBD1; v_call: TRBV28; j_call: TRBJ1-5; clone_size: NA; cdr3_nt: TGTGCCAGCAGTCTCGGACAGGGCCAGCCCCAGCATTTT; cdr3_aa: CASSLGQGQPQHF
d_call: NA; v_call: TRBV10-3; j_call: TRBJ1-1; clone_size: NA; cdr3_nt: TGTGCCATCAGGGCTGGACACCGGGACACTGAAGCTTTCTTT; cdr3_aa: CAIRAGHRDTEAFF
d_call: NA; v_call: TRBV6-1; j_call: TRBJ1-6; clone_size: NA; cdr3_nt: TGTGCCAGCAGTGATAATCAGGGGTGGGCTAATTCACCCCTCCACTTT; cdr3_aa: CASSDNQGWANSPLHF
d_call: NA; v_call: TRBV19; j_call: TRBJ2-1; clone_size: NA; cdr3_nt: TGTGCCAGTAGTATAGGAGGTGCGGGGGCGTCGCAGTTCTTC; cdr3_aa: CASSIGGAGASQFF